This paragraph reports one T cell receptor (beta chain). Its target is not known. This sample stems from a study of shared clonotypes between healthy human individuals. General study results and limits: Naive subsets typically showed greater estimated richness than memory subsets. For naive CD4 cells, roughly 4.6% of clonotypes were shared across a handful of donors. At large depth, rarefaction still showed sorted-subset sequencing to be incomplete.

Germline V CDR1 and CDR2: SNHLY, FYNNEI. Trimming took 7 bases from V and 6 from J, leaving 33 bases between them. The CDR3 has 19 amino acids. Using immunoSEQ multiplex PCR, the repertoire was profiled, and TCRdb retains in-frame clones only, with some absent. Of about 1.1 million clones in the sample, about 80% were seen once. Sequenced material: memory CD4+ T cells from PBMCs. The sample's subset: CD45RA-negative fraction. The source is a young man in good health. Some clones in this sample may be carry-over from other donors' samples. The V call is TRBV2, the J call TRBJ1-2; D ambiguous. CDR3 loop: CASTARRAETPGYAHGYTF. The CDR3 region has the DNA TGTGCCAGCACTGCGCGTAGGGCCGAAACCCCAGGTTACGCTCATGGCTACACCTTC.